This T cell receptor beta chain was documented in a study of OX40 agonist ivuxolimab in advanced cancers. On the study more broadly: The study enrolled dose-escalation patients with hepatocellular carcinoma, melanoma, renal cell or head and neck cancer.

The CDR3 sequence is 15 residues long. V was pared by 6 bases and J by 2 bases, with 16 bases between. Germline CDR1 is KGHSH and CDR2 is LQKENI. Regarding the study as a whole: Partial responders treated at 0.1-3.0 mg/kg exhibited clonal expansion among the lowest measured. Circulating CD4+ and CD8+ T cells showed clonal expansion by week 6 at 0.1 to 3.0 mg/kg.

With regard to this clone: Its antigen is undetermined.

Sequenced by immunoSEQ multiplex PCR; TCRdb stores in-frame clones only, minus some. The data show about 40,000 clones, roughly 80% seen once. At cycle 4 day 1, cycle 7 day 1, and baseline, blood was sampled. This receptor was obtained from an adult with an advanced solid tumor such as melanoma, head and neck, liver or kidney cancer. The starting material was CD4+ or CD8+ T cells sorted from blood, obtained in a trial of the OX40 agonist ivuxolimab. The chain employs TRBV18 and TRBJ1-2, with D perhaps matching TRBD1 (6 bases). CDR3 bases: TGTGCCAGCTCGATGGAGGGGGTGAGGAACTATGGCTACACCTTC. Encoded protein: CASSMEGVRNYGYTF.